What follows is one T cell receptor beta chain and its context. Antigen: not known. The PCR employed 60 Vbeta primers together with 13 Jbeta primers. TCRdb's table, derived via immunoSEQ multiplex PCR, lists solely in-frame clones and lacks some. Here the sample spans roughly 290,000 clones, roughly 90% being singletons. The sample originates from a study of cytomegalovirus exposure and HLA in healthy donors. CDR3 length: 20 amino acids. After removal of 6 bases from V and 0 bases from J, the junction contained 18 bases not matched to a gene. CDR1 is MRHNA, CDR2 SNTAGT, per germline. Study findings and constraints: A later analysis found TCR association rates differed by HLA locus, highest for DRB1 and lowest for HLA-C. No immune exposure information besides CMV serostatus was available.

Sequencing input: PBMCs. V usage is TRBV6-4 and J usage is TRBJ1-3; TRBD1 matches 9 bases. The receptor was isolated from a woman under 30 in good health and CMV-seronegative. The CDR3 nucleotides are TGTGCCAGCAGATACGACAGGGGGTGGTTTTTTACTAGCTCTGGAAACACCATATATTTT. Its translation: CASRYDRGWFFTSSGNTIYF.